A single sample is the source of the 18 T cell receptor beta chains below, sequenced in a study of beta chain features in type 1 diabetes. Every bit of the isolated RNA underwent reverse transcription, so sequencing read expressed TCRB transcripts. TCRdb keeps only in-frame clones here, not all; method: immunoSEQ multiplex PCR. The table records about 650,000 clones, approximately 13% of them present only once. Study results and caveats: Type 1 diabetes patients had moderately but significantly shorter TCRB CDR3s in all four CD4+ subsets.

Their antigen targets remain unknown. The sample was naive CD4+ T cells from blood. Receptors originate from a man younger than 45 with type 1 diabetes.

This clone was detected many times. This CDR3 is also generated by other DNA sequences in the sample. The V call is TRBV5-1, the J call TRBJ2-5, with D hard to call. V dropped 4 bases and J dropped 2 bases, with 3 bases sitting between them. Germline CDR1 and CDR2: SGHRS and YFSETQ. There are 11 residues in the CDR3. This chain's CDR3 is CASSQQETQYF. CDR3 DNA sequence: TGCGCCAGCAGCCAACAAGAGACCCAGTACTTC. Drawing the rest from reference TRBV5-1 and TRBJ2-5, the complete variable domain is KAGVTQTPRYLIKTRGQQVTLSCSPISGHRSVSWYQQTPGQGLQFLFEYFSETQRNKGNFPGRFSGRQFSNSRSEMNVSTLELGDSALYLCASSQQETQYFGPGTRLLVL.

The rearrangement joins TRBV7-2 to TRBJ2-5, with TRBD2 identical over 12 bases. CDR3 size: 17 residues. The junction had 5 bases not matched to a gene; V was cut back by 2 bases and J by 1 base. Germline CDR1 and CDR2: SGHTA and FQGNSA. The CDR3 region is CASSLKLAGGGQETQYF. The CDR3 region has the DNA TGTGCCAGCAGCTTAAAACTAGCGGGGGGAGGCCAAGAGACCCAGTACTTC.

J is TRBJ1-6 and V is TRBV5-4; 8 nucleotides align to TRBD1. This CDR3 has 16 residues. Germline values: CDR1 SGHNT, CDR2 YYREEE (reference sequence). V was clipped by 3 bases and J by 7 bases; unmatched bases: 9. CDR3 loop: CASSSPTTGENSPLHF. In DNA form, the CDR3 reads TGTGCCAGCAGCTCGCCTACGACAGGGGAGAATTCACCCCTCCACTTT. The whole variable domain, filled in from reference TRBV5-4 and TRBJ1-6, reads ETGVTQSPTHLIKTRGQQVTLRCSSQSGHNTVSWYQQALGQGPQFIFQYYREEENGRGNFPPRFSGLQFPNYSSELNVNALELDDSALYLCASSSPTTGENSPLHFGNGTRLTVT.

Comment on this clone: Relative to the germline gene, one junction end is altered; a read error may explain this. This sample also contains other DNA sequences that code for the same CDR3. The chain uses TRBV29-1 and TRBJ2-7; tentatively, D is TRBD1 (6 bases). The CDR3 is made up of 13 amino acids. Germline V gene sequence: CDR1 SQVTM, CDR2 ANQGSEA. Here the CDR3 reads CSVAPLTGNEQYF. The CDR3 nucleotides read TGCAGCGTTGCCCCTTTAACAGGGAACGAACAGTACTTC.

CDR3 sequence: CASSIGTKDTQYF. The CDR3 coding sequence is TGTGCCAGTAGTATAGGTACTAAAGATACGCAGTATTTT. The genes are TRBV19 and TRBJ2-3; D remains unclear. Trimming shortened V by 1 base and J by 5 bases, and 7 bases separated the two germline ends. CDR3 length: 13 residues. CDR1 LNHDA and CDR2 SQIVND come from the germline V gene (reference sequence).

This chain links TRBV29-1 with TRBJ2-7; TRBD1 is a possible D gene (6 bases). The ends were cut back, 5 bases at V and 3 bases at J, with 14 bases in the middle. Germline lookup yields CDR1 SQVTM and CDR2 ANQGSEA. The CDR3 has 13 amino acids. CDR3 residues: CSVRTDSNYEQYF. The CDR3 DNA reads TGCAGCGTTAGGACAGATTCGAACTACGAGCAGTACTTC.

This chain joins TRBV10-3 and TRBJ2-5; 13 bases match TRBD2. This CDR3 spans 17 amino acids. Germline V lookup: CDR1 ENHRY, CDR2 SYGVKD. V was clipped by 6 bases and J by 5 bases; unmatched bases: 12. The CDR3 nucleotides are TGTGCCATCAGCCCCTCCGGGGGACTAGCGGGGAAGGAGACCCAGTACTTC. Its translation is CAISPSGGLAGKETQYF.

This sequence joins TRBV18 and TRBJ1-2; possible D gene TRBD1, 5 bases. Germline V gene lookup returns CDR1 KGHSH and CDR2 LQKENI. The CDR3 is 13 residues long. Trimming left V 3 bases short and J 6 bases short, with 11 bases between. The CDR3 sequence is CASSPGADHGYTF. The CDR3 region has the DNA TGTGCCAGCTCACCCGGGGCCGACCATGGCTACACCTTC.

This clone has just a few counts. Here the CDR3 DNA reads TGTGCCAGCAGTCCCCTCGGGGGTGGGTCACCCCTCCACTTT. Amino acids: CASSPLGGGSPLHF. The chain uses TRBV27 and TRBJ1-6; a weak D match, TRBD1 (5 bases). The CDR3 totals 14 residues. The germline gives CDR1 MNHEY, CDR2 SMNVEV (reference sequence). The ends were cut back, 5 bases at V and 10 bases at J, with 15 bases in the middle.

This sequence joins TRBV7-8 and TRBJ2-1, with a tentative D call TRBD1 (6 bases). The CDR3 is made up of 16 amino acids. Trimming left V 5 bases short and J 4 bases short, with 18 bases between. In germline, CDR1 is SGHVS, CDR2 FQNEAQ. CDR3 residues: CASSPLFGTPYNEQFF. The CDR3 DNA reads as TGTGCCAGCAGCCCCCTCTTCGGGACACCTTACAATGAGCAGTTCTTC.

The chain carries TRBV19 and TRBJ1-6, with 8 bases matching TRBD1. J was trimmed by 5 bases and V by 5 bases; bases with no gene match: 5. Looked up from germline, CDR1 is LNHDA and CDR2 is SQIVND (reference sequence). This CDR3 is 15 amino acids long. CDR3 protein: CASSSGQVNNSPLHF. The CDR3 DNA sequence: TGTGCCAGTAGTTCGGGACAGGTGAATAATTCACCCCTCCACTTT.

The chain employs TRBV18 and TRBJ2-3; D not certain. The CDR3 covers 13 residues. Per the germline V gene, CDR1 is KGHSH and CDR2 is LQKENI. V was pared by 3 bases and J by 3 bases, with 7 bases between. The CDR3 loop reads CASSPLRTDTQYF. CDR3 coding DNA: TGTGCCAGCTCACCTCTGAGAACAGATACGCAGTATTTT.

V gene TRBV14 combines with J gene TRBJ1-2; D is uncertain. Germline CDR1 and CDR2: SGHDN and FVKESK. This CDR3 is built from 11 residues. Trimming left V 1 base short and J 7 bases short, with 4 bases between. CDR3 sequence reads: CASSQGFGYTF. In nucleotides, the CDR3 is TGTGCCAGCAGCCAAGGATTTGGCTACACCTTC.

This clone was seen a few times. The genes are TRBV19 and TRBJ1-5, with a tentative D call TRBD1 (5 bases). This CDR3 has 14 residues. Germline loops: CDR1 LNHDA, CDR2 SQIVND (reference sequence). The V end was cut by 3 bases, the J end by 7 bases, with 13 bases between. In DNA, the CDR3 is TGTGCCAGTAGTATTAGCGGGGCGGGCCAGCCCCAGCATTTT. As protein: CASSISGAGQPQHF.

This chain links TRBV10-3 with TRBJ1-2, with D hard to call. The ends were cut back, 0 bases at V and 4 bases at J, with 9 bases in the middle. This CDR3 is 14 amino acids long. Germline CDR1 reads ENHRY; CDR2 reads SYGVKD. This CDR3 is CAISESKPAYGYTF. CDR3 in DNA: TGTGCCATCAGTGAGTCGAAGCCTGCCTATGGCTACACCTTC.

This clone was seen a handful of times. The chain is built from TRBV2 and TRBJ2-1, with D unclear. With 1 base removed from V and 6 bases from J, the gap between germline ends came to 13 bases. CDR3 length equals 15 residues. In germline, CDR1 is SNHLY, CDR2 FYNNEI. The CDR3 nucleotides are TGTGCCAGCAGTGAAGGACCCAGAAGGGTCAATGAGCAGTTCTTC. Translated: CASSEGPRRVNEQFF.

This clone was seen a handful of times. This chain connects TRBV10-3 to TRBJ1-2; TRBD1 might be the D (5 bases). Trimming stripped 0 bases from V and 8 bases from J, with 7 bases between. Germline V gene sequence: CDR1 ENHRY, CDR2 SYGVKD. The CDR3 spans 12 residues. The DNA of the CDR3 is TGTGCCATCAGTGAGTCGGGGCAAGGCTACACCTTC. Protein: CAISESGQGYTF.

This clone came up a few times. The V and J genes are TRBV28 and TRBJ1-3; maybe TRBD1 (5 bases). The CDR3 sequence is 14 residues long. Germline-derived CDR1 and CDR2 are MDHEN and SYDVKM. With 7 bases removed from V and 8 bases from J, the gap between germline ends came to 18 bases. The CDR3 DNA follows: TGTGCCAGCACCGAAAGTGGGGCAGGGCACACCATATATTTT. Protein sequence: CASTESGAGHTIYF.